This T cell receptor beta chain came from a study of spatial heterogeneity in lung cancer. Looking at the study overall: In cases with available follow-up PBMC samples, these were sequenced at a median of around 2 years after resection.

Time point defined: blood at routine non-recurrence follow-up after resection. TCRs were sequenced from unsorted whole RNA of tumor, nontumor lung or PBMC. The table lists this clonotype with a few counts. Its specificity is unknown. The CDR3 contains 15 residues. Germline CDR1 reads KGHSH; CDR2 reads LQKENI. Trimming took 0 bases from V and 10 from J, leaving 13 bases between them. A distinct unique molecular identifier was carried by each TCR cDNA molecule. One entry per CDR3 protein results from TCRdb running MiXCR on the 5' RACE reads. This table holds about 110,000 distinct CDR3 sequences, 10% to 12% found once. General study results and limits: Ubiquitous expanded tumor TCRs were observed in blood more at resection than follow-up.

The V and J genes are TRBV18 and TRBJ1-6; tentative D call: TRBD1 (5 bases). Sequenced material: PBMCs, taken at follow-up. The clonotype originates from a female donor with early-stage non-small cell lung cancer. The CDR3 nucleotides read TGTGCCAGCTCACCACCTCCAGGGTCAAGCTCACCCCTCCACTTT. Amino acids: CASSPPPGSSSPLHF.